The next 6 T cell receptor beta chains were all read from a single sample in a study of shared clonotypes between healthy human individuals. This table comes from immunoSEQ multiplex PCR, and its TCRdb copy is limited to in-frame clones, with some not included. There are 2 million to 2.5 million clones in the sample; 90% to 95% occur only once, and about 0.39% lies in the top ten. The specimen was naive CD4+ T cells from PBMCs. Subset meaning: CD45RA+ positively selected. These receptor sequences come from a man aged 18-30 years in good health. Some clones in this sample may be carry-over from other donors' samples.

CDR3 in amino acids: CASSDKIRNQPQHF. DNA of the CDR3: TGTGCCAGCAGTGACAAGATTCGCAATCAGCCCCAGCATTTT. The genes are TRBV2 and TRBJ1-5, with D unclear. The CDR3 spans 14 residues. V lost 3 bases to trimming and J lost 2 bases, with 8 bases between them. Germline V gene data show CDR1 as SNHLY and CDR2 as FYNNEI.

Regarding this clone: Other DNA variants within this sample encode the same CDR3. This rearrangement joins TRBV11-2 to TRBJ1-5; D is unclear. V lost 2 bases and J 1 base, leaving 3 bases between the germline ends. Germline V gives CDR1 SGHAT, CDR2 FQNNGV. The CDR3 is 13 amino acids. CDR3 nucleotide sequence: TGTGCCAGCAGCTTAAACAGCAATCAGCCCCAGCATTTT. Amino acids: CASSLNSNQPQHF. The whole variable domain, remainder taken from reference TRBV11-2 and TRBJ1-5, is EAGVAQSPRYKIIEKRQSVAFWCNPISGHATLYWYQQILGQGPKLLIQFQNNGVVDDSQLPKDRFSAERLKGVDSTLKIQPAKLEDSAVYLCASSLNSNQPQHFGDGTRLSIL.

The rearrangement joins TRBV19 to TRBJ2-7; 7 bases map to TRBD1. The CDR3 spans 14 residues. The germline V gene has CDR1 LNHDA and CDR2 SQIVND (reference sequence). V was clipped by 7 bases and J by 7 bases; unmatched bases: 13. This chain's CDR3 is CASTSGPGQLEQYF. The CDR3, as DNA: TGTGCCAGTACCTCTGGCCCGGGACAGCTAGAGCAGTACTTC.

CDR3 region: CASAPEGGILHEQYF. CDR3 coding DNA: TGCGCCAGCGCCCCGGAGGGCGGGATCTTGCACGAGCAGTACTTC. This chain joins TRBV5-1 and TRBJ2-7; D is possibly TRBD2 (6 bases). CDR1 and CDR2 from the germline V gene are SGHRS and YFSETQ. V was pared by 7 bases and J by 5 bases, with 22 bases between. The CDR3 sequence is 15 residues long.

V usage is TRBV27 and J usage is TRBJ2-7; 7 bases agree with TRBD1. The germline gives CDR1 MNHEY, CDR2 SMNVEV (reference sequence). V was clipped by 5 bases and J by 1 base; unmatched bases: 5. This CDR3 comprises 14 residues. The CDR3 sequence is CASSIATGSYEQYF. For the CDR3, the DNA is TGTGCCAGCAGTATCGCGACAGGGTCCTACGAGCAGTACTTC.

The genes are TRBV7-9 and TRBJ2-5; D ambiguous. V was pared by 2 bases and J by 0 bases, with 13 bases between. This CDR3 has 16 amino acids. CDR1 and CDR2 (germline): SEHNR, FQNEAQ (reference sequence). This chain's CDR3 is CASSLIVVLNQETQYF. The DNA of the CDR3 is TGTGCCAGCAGCTTAATTGTGGTGTTGAACCAAGAGACCCAGTACTTC.